This T cell receptor (beta chain) was documented in a study of early T cells in non-severe SARS-CoV-2 infection. From the 5' RACE reads, TCRdb called clonotypes with MiXCR, one entry per CDR3 protein. The table has over 50,000 distinct CDR3 sequences, 10% to 14% seen once. The sample comprised whole blood. The sequence was collected from an adult who was a healthcare worker with PCR-confirmed SARS-CoV-2 infection or an uninfected control (not recorded which).

The CDR3 nucleotides are TGCAGTGCTCAAGGGATTCGGGGGCAAGAGACCCAGTACTTC. It specifies CSAQGIRGQETQYF. The chain employs TRBV20-1 and TRBJ2-5; weak D call: TRBD2 (6 bases). V lost 5 bases to trimming and J lost 2 bases, with 15 bases between them. This CDR3 has 14 amino acids. The V gene's germline CDR1 is DFQATT and CDR2 SNEGSKA (reference sequence).